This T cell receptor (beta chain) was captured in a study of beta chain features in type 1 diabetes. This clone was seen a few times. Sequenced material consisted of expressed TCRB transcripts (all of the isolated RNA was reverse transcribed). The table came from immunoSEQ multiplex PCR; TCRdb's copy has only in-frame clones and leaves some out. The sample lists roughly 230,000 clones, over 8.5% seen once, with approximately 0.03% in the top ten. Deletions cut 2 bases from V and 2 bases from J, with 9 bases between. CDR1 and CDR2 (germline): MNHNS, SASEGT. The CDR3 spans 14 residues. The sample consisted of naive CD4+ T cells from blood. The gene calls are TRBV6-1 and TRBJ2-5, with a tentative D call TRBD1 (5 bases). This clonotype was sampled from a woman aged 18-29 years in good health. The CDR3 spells CASSEWTRQETQYF. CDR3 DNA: TGTGCCAGCAGTGAATGGACAAGACAAGAGACCCAGTACTTC.